Each of the 12 T cell receptor beta chains below was sequenced from the same sample in a study of brain T cells in children with intractable seizures. Time point denoted: blood from clinic visit 5 months post-surgery; TSC patient then seizure free. The data were produced by immunoSEQ multiplex PCR, yet TCRdb's version contains in-frame clones alone and is incomplete. In the table there are about 340,000 clones, over 90% of which are singletons. The sequencing here drew on peripheral blood, taken more than 4 months after surgery. The receptors were gathered from a boy under two years old with tuberous sclerosis and intractable seizures.

The chain uses TRBV19 and TRBJ2-7; no reliable D call. The CDR3 spans 14 residues. V was pared by 5 bases and J by 2 bases, with 13 bases between. Germline V gives CDR1 LNHDA, CDR2 SQIVND (reference sequence). CDR3 sequence: CASSPRSQAYEQYF. CDR3 bases: TGTGCCAGTAGTCCGCGGTCCCAAGCCTACGAGCAGTACTTC. Full variable domain (missing parts from reference TRBV19 and TRBJ2-7): DGGITQSPKYLFRKEGQNVTLSCEQNLNHDAMYWYRQDPGQGLRLIYYSQIVNDFQKGDIAEGYSVSREKKESFPLTVTSAQKNPTAFYLCASSPRSQAYEQYFGPGTRLTVT.

To note about this clone: Other DNA variants within this sample encode the same CDR3. The chain links TRBV5-1 to TRBJ2-5; D may correspond to TRBD1 or TRBD2 (5 bases each). The CDR3 loop spans 12 amino acids. The ends were cut back, 4 bases at V and 3 bases at J, with 7 bases in the middle. Germline V gene sequence: CDR1 SGHRS, CDR2 YFSETQ. CDR3 in DNA: TGCGCCAGCAGCGTGGGGGAAGAGACCCAGTACTTC. Translated, it gives CASSVGEETQYF.

This clone was seen once. The V gene is TRBV28, the J gene TRBJ1-5; 7 bases match TRBD1. Germline lookup yields CDR1 MDHEN and CDR2 SYDVKM. V gave up 4 bases and J gave up 5 bases; unmatched junction bases: 8. CDR3 size: 15 residues. CDR3 protein: CASSSDRVYDQPQHF. The CDR3 region has the DNA TGTGCCAGCAGTTCAGACAGGGTATACGATCAGCCCCAGCATTTT.

The count of this clone is one. This rearrangement joins TRBV19 to TRBJ2-1; TRBD1 is a possible D gene (6 bases). The germline gives CDR1 LNHDA, CDR2 SQIVND (reference sequence). The V gene lost 9 bases and the J gene lost 2 bases, with 20 bases spanning the gap. This CDR3 contains 16 residues. This chain's CDR3 is CASQSGVGNPYNEQFF. For the CDR3, the DNA is TGTGCCAGCCAGTCAGGGGTTGGGAATCCCTACAATGAGCAGTTCTTC.

The chain uses TRBV9 and TRBJ1-3, with 7 positions matching TRBD1. The germline V gene encodes CDR1 SGDLS and CDR2 YYNGEE. The junction had 2 bases not matched to a gene; V was cut back by 4 bases and J by 4 bases. The CDR3 has 13 residues. The CDR3 loop is CASSQGEGNTIYF. In DNA, the CDR3 is TGTGCCAGCAGCCAGGGGGAGGGAAACACCATATATTTT.

The rearrangement uses TRBV9 and TRBJ1-6, with 8 bases aligning to TRBD1. There are 14 residues in the CDR3. Germline loops: CDR1 SGDLS, CDR2 YYNGEE. Trimming removed 2 bases from V and 6 bases from J; junction bases left unmatched: 1. The CDR3 reads CASSVGTGNSPLHF. CDR3 nucleotides: TGTGCCAGCAGCGTGGGGACAGGTAATTCACCCCTCCACTTT.

The CDR3 is CASSPSGGTGTNTEAFF. CDR3 DNA: TGTGCCAGCAGCCCAAGTGGGGGGACAGGGACGAACACTGAAGCTTTCTTT. The chain has TRBV3-1 (or the pseudogene TRBV3-2) and TRBJ1-1; 9 positions match TRBD1. The CDR3 spans 17 residues. The germline gives CDR1 LGHDT, CDR2 YNNKEL (reference sequence). Germline trimming cut 4 bases from V and 1 base from J; bases unmatched to any gene: 10.

This clone occurred once. J is TRBJ1-1 and V is TRBV5-3, with D unclear. TRBV5-3 is sorted into the ORF group, with uncertain function. V was trimmed by 0 bases and J by 1 base, leaving 7 bases between them. The CDR3 length is 14 residues. CDR3 region: CARSLGVSNTEAFF. The CDR3 nucleotides read TGTGCCAGAAGCTTGGGGGTATCGAACACTGAAGCTTTCTTT.

The chain recombines TRBV7-8 with TRBJ2-1; 12 bases agree with TRBD2. With V trimmed by 1 base and J by 14 bases, 6 bases remained unmatched. The CDR3 length is 14 residues. Looked up from germline, CDR1 is SGHVS and CDR2 is FQNEAQ. The CDR3 loop reads CASSLGTSGVRKFF. The DNA for the CDR3 is TGTGCCAGCAGCTTAGGGACTAGCGGGGTTAGGAAGTTCTTC.

The V gene is TRBV5-4, the J gene TRBJ1-2; a possible D gene is TRBD1 (5 bases). Germline CDR1 and CDR2: SGHNT and YYREEE (reference sequence). V was pared by 3 bases and J by 1 base, with 16 bases between. The CDR3 totals 16 residues. The CDR3 is CASSSLGGTVNYGYTF. The DNA of the CDR3 is TGTGCCAGCAGCTCTCTTGGGGGGACGGTTAACTATGGCTACACCTTC.

The chain recombines TRBV6-5 with TRBJ2-1, with 9 positions matching TRBD1. The CDR3 contains 15 residues. Germline assignment: CDR1 MNHEY and CDR2 SVGAGI. V lost 6 bases and J lost 4; bases outside the gene matches: 7. CDR3 coding DNA: TGTGCCAGCAGCGTACAGGGGGCGGGTTACAATGAGCAGTTCTTC. It translates to CASSVQGAGYNEQFF.

The rearrangement links TRBV9 to TRBJ1-2; D gene unclear. The ends were cut back, 3 bases at V and 1 base at J, with 10 bases in the middle. CDR3 length equals 14 residues. Germline V gene data show CDR1 as SGDLS and CDR2 as YYNGEE. The chain's CDR3 is CASSESEINYGYTF. CDR3 nucleotides: TGTGCCAGCAGCGAGTCAGAGATTAACTATGGCTACACCTTC.